Shown below are 10 T cell receptor beta chains from a single sample sequenced in a study of cytomegalovirus exposure and HLA in healthy donors. Primers: 60 Vbeta forward and 13 Jbeta reverse. Profiling relied on immunoSEQ multiplex PCR, and the TCRdb table lists in-frame clones only, not all of them. Of 120,000 to 150,000 clones listed, about 78% are singletons. The sample was PBMCs. These TCRs come from a male donor in good health and CMV-seronegative.

Points on this clone: Germline and junction disagree at one end, which may indicate a read error. The V gene is TRBV7-9, the J gene TRBJ2-5, with D possibly TRBD1 on 7 matching bases. Germline assignment: CDR1 SEHNR and CDR2 FQNEAQ (reference sequence). The CDR3 covers 16 residues. Written as DNA, the CDR3 is TGTGCCCGCAGCGCCCAGGGGGGTAACGCTTGGGAGACCCAGTACTTC. Amino acids: CARSAQGGNAWETQYF.

This clone was recorded a few times. V is TRBV10-3 and J is TRBJ2-7; D perhaps matches TRBD2 (5 bases). Deletions cut 0 bases from V and 7 bases from J, with 10 bases between. The CDR3 runs to 13 residues. In germline, CDR1 is ENHRY, CDR2 SYGVKD. The chain's CDR3 is CAISESRVGEQYF. The CDR3 DNA sequence: TGTGCCATCAGTGAGTCGAGGGTTGGGGAGCAGTACTTC.

The chain recombines TRBV9 with TRBJ1-1; D remains ambiguous. The V end lost 0 bases, the J end lost 3 bases, and 12 bases lay between the germline ends. The germline V gene has CDR1 SGDLS and CDR2 YYNGEE. The CDR3 runs 15 residues. CDR3: CASSVGELTDTEAFF. The DNA for the CDR3 is TGTGCCAGCAGCGTAGGGGAGTTAACAGACACTGAAGCTTTCTTT.

The table lists this clone with a count of one. The chain links TRBV7-3 to TRBJ1-1, with D perhaps matching TRBD1 (6 bases). Trimming took off 2 bases at V and 4 bases at J, with 14 bases between the two ends. Per germline, CDR1 SGHTA and CDR2 FQGTGA. The CDR3 is 15 residues long. This CDR3 is CASSLSGGAGTEAFF. As DNA, the CDR3 is TGTGCCAGCAGCTTATCGGGGGGGGCCGGCACTGAAGCTTTCTTT.

The chain is built from TRBV4-1 and TRBJ2-2; 10 bases match TRBD1. The CDR3 extends over 17 amino acids. The trim removed 4 bases at V and 6 bases at J, leaving 11 bases unmatched. Germline V lookup: CDR1 MGHRA, CDR2 YSYEKL. The CDR3: CASSPIFTGTGAGELFF. The DNA for the CDR3 is TGCGCCAGCAGCCCGATTTTTACCGGGACAGGGGCCGGGGAGCTGTTTTTT.

The chain is built from TRBV6-1 and TRBJ2-7, with 7 bases identical to TRBD1. J was trimmed by 6 bases and V by 0 bases; bases with no gene match: 14. This CDR3 comprises 17 residues. Germline V lookup: CDR1 MNHNS, CDR2 SASEGT. This CDR3 is CASSEASGTVILGEQYF. The DNA of the CDR3 is TGTGCCAGCAGTGAAGCGTCCGGGACAGTCATCTTAGGCGAGCAGTACTTC.

This chain links TRBV2 with TRBJ2-1, with 10 bases lining up with TRBD2. The CDR3 is 15 residues long. Trimming at V came to 6 bases and at J to 7 bases, leaving 9 bases not matched to a gene. CDR1 SNHLY and CDR2 FYNNEI come from the germline V gene. CDR3 nucleotide sequence: TGTGCCAGCAGACCCTTAGCGGGGGGCTATAATGAGCAGTTCTTC. This translates into CASRPLAGGYNEQFF.

The rearrangement links TRBV11-2 to TRBJ1-2; the D is unclear. V dropped 3 bases and J dropped 5 bases, with 13 bases sitting between them. The CDR3 consists of 14 residues. The germline CDR1 and CDR2 sequences are SGHAT and FQNNGV. The CDR3 loop is CASSFVERRYGYTF. The CDR3 DNA reads TGTGCCAGCAGCTTCGTCGAGCGGAGGTATGGCTACACCTTC.

V usage is TRBV5-5 and J usage is TRBJ2-6, with 8 bases identical to TRBD1. V shed 5 bases and J 0 bases; nucleotides not matched to a gene: 4. Germline lookup yields CDR1 SGHKS and CDR2 YYEKEE (reference sequence). CDR3 length: 16 amino acids. Here the CDR3 DNA reads TGTGCCAGCAGAGCAGGGGGCGGCTCTGGGGCCAACGTCCTGACTTTC. It yields the protein CASRAGGGSGANVLTF.

Concerning this clone itself: Germline is not matched at one junction end, which may reflect a read error. The chain has TRBV25-1 and TRBJ1-4, with TRBD1 as a possible D gene (5 bases). The CDR3 extends over 15 amino acids. Germline V CDR1 and CDR2: MGHDK, SYGVNS. The CDR3 region is CPSSATGTQLKKLFF. DNA of the CDR3: TGTCCCAGCAGTGCCACCGGGACTCAGTTAAAAAAACTGTTTTTT.